Listed below are T cell receptor beta chains from one sample, sequenced in a study of blood T cell repertoires in COVID-19. Assay used: immunoSEQ multiplex PCR; TCRdb lists only in-frame clones, some missing. In the table there are about 160,000 clones, 84% of which are singletons. The sequencing sample was made of peripheral blood. All receptors derive from a man between 65 and 85 years old with acute or convalescent COVID-19. CDR3s include the opening cysteine and the closing phenylalanine or tryptophan. A D gene is named only where the DNA matches it firmly. Expanded clones are given a class, and other clones once, few, many or no size at all.

j_call v_call clone_size d_call cdr3_nt cdr3_aa
TRBJ2-7 TRBV5-1 NA TRBD2 TGCGCCAGCAGCTTGGGGACTAGCGGGCCGAGCTCCTACGAGCAGTACTTC CASSLGTSGPSSYEQYF
TRBJ1-6 TRBV6-4 few NA TGTGCCAGCCCCGGCCCTACCCCGGGTTCACCCCTCCACTTT CASPGPTPGSPLHF
TRBJ1-2 TRBV5-5 NA NA TGTGCCAGCATCAGCTTGGGTGGGCCCCCGTATGGCTACACCTTC CASISLGGPPYGYTF
TRBJ2-1 TRBV19 NA TRBD1 TGTGCCAGTAGAAGACAGGGGGATTTGAATGAGCAGTTCTTC CASRRQGDLNEQFF
TRBJ2-3 TRBV9 NA TRBD1 TGTGCCAGCAGCAACCGCGGACAGGGGCTAGATACGCAGTATTTT CASSNRGQGLDTQYF
TRBJ2-2 TRBV5-1 NA NA TGCGCCAGCAGCGACCAGAGGCGGGGGAACACCGGGGAGCTGTTTTTT CASSDQRRGNTGELFF
TRBJ1-2 TRBV19 NA TRBD1 TGTGCCAGTAGTGGGCAGGGGGCAAGCTATGGCTACACCTTC CASSGQGASYGYTF
TRBJ2-5 TRBV24-1 NA TRBD1 TGTGCCACCGGGATACGGACAGGGGCAAAAGAGACCCAGTACTTC CATGIRTGAKETQYF
TRBJ2-3 TRBV6-5 NA NA TGTGCCAGCAGTTACTCCGAGCGGGATACGCAGTATTTT CASSYSERDTQYF
TRBJ2-3 TRBV11-1 NA NA TGTGCCAGCAGCTTGGCGGGACGACCCACAGATACGCAGTATTTT CASSLAGRPTDTQYF
TRBJ2-7 TRBV29-1 NA TRBD1 TGCAGCGTTGAAGGGACAGGGACTCCTCTTCAGTACTTC CSVEGTGTPLQYF
TRBJ1-1 TRBV2 few NA TGTGCCAGCACGTCAGTCAACACTGAAGCTTTCTTT CASTSVNTEAFF
TRBJ2-7 TRBV28 NA NA TGTGCCAGCATGGGAGGGGGTCCCTACGAGCAGTACTTC CASMGGGPYEQYF
TRBJ1-4 TRBV7-6 NA NA TGTGCCAGCAGCTTAGTTGGGCCGCCTGGGAGGGAAAAACTGTTTTTT CASSLVGPPGREKLFF
TRBJ1-2 TRBV6-5 NA TRBD1 TGTGCCAGCAGGGCCGGACAGGGGGTTTTAGGCTACACCTTC CASRAGQGVLGYTF
TRBJ1-1 TRBV6-5 NA NA TGTGCCAGCAGTCGCCCCTCTCGGGGGAACACTGAAGCTTTCTTT CASSRPSRGNTEAFF
TRBJ1-2 TRBV4-1 NA NA TGCGCCAGCAGCCCCATGGGGCCCCGGACAAGGGGCTACACCTTC CASSPMGPRTRGYTF
TRBJ1-5 TRBV7-9 NA NA TGTGCCAGCAACCACGTCGACAGGAGCTTGATAATTGTCAATCAGCCCCAGCATTTT CASNHVDRSLIIVNQPQHF
TRBJ2-1 TRBV9 NA TRBD2 TGTGCCAGCAGTACTAGCGGGGGGCTGGGGAATGAGCAGTTCTTC CASSTSGGLGNEQFF
TRBJ2-3 TRBV11-2 NA TRBD1 TGTGCCAGCAGCCTCCGGACAGGAACAGATACGCAGTATTTT CASSLRTGTDTQYF
TRBJ2-3 TRBV19 NA NA TGTGCCAGTAGTGGGACCAGGGGAGATACGCAGTATTTT CASSGTRGDTQYF
TRBJ2-1 TRBV3-1/TRBV3-2 NA TRBD1 TGTGCCAGCAGCCAAGGGACAGGGGGTTGGAACGAGCAGTTCTTC CASSQGTGGWNEQFF
TRBJ2-6 TRBV5-6 NA TRBD1 TGTGCCAGCAGCTCTCAGGGGGCTGGGGCCAACGTCCTGACTTTC CASSSQGAGANVLTF
TRBJ1-1 TRBV2 NA TRBD1 TGTGCCAGCACTGACGACAGGGCTGACACTGAAGCTTTCTTT CASTDDRADTEAFF
TRBJ2-6 TRBV4-1 few NA TGCGCCAGCAGGTGGAGGGCAGGTTCCAACTCTGGGGCCAACGTCCTGACTTTC CASRWRAGSNSGANVLTF
TRBJ2-3 TRBV9 NA TRBD2 TGTGCCAGCAGCTTCCTGACTAGCGGGGACGATACGCAGTATTTT CASSFLTSGDDTQYF
TRBJ1-2 TRBV5-6 NA NA TGTGCCAGCAGCTTTCCAGGGAACTATGGCTACACCTTC CASSFPGNYGYTF
TRBJ2-3 TRBV7-3 NA TRBD2 TGTGCCAGCAGCCCGACTAGCGGGGGTTATACGCAGTATTTT CASSPTSGGYTQYF
TRBJ2-1 TRBV6-5 NA NA TGTGCCAGCAGCAGCGCAGGGTTAACTTACAATGAGCAGTTCTTC CASSSAGLTYNEQFF
TRBJ2-5 TRBV3-1/TRBV3-2 NA TRBD1 TGTGCCAGCAGCCAGACAGGGGGCGTTGGAGAGACCCAGTACTTC CASSQTGGVGETQYF
TRBJ1-6 TRBV28 NA TRBD1 TGTGCCAGCAGCCCAGGAGACAGGGTGATAAATTCACCCCTCCACTTT CASSPGDRVINSPLHF
TRBJ2-2 TRBV5-1 NA TRBD2 TGCGCCAGCACCCTAGCGGGGACAAACACCGGGGAGCTGTTTTTT CASTLAGTNTGELFF
TRBJ1-6 TRBV2 few NA TGTGCCATCACCGGGAAACAGATGAATTCACCCCTCCACTTT CAITGKQMNSPLHF
TRBJ1-5 TRBV6-6 NA TRBD1 TGTGCCAGCAGTTACTTACCGGGACAGGGACATCAGCCCCAGCATTTT CASSYLPGQGHQPQHF
TRBJ1-5 TRBV2 NA TRBD1 TGTGCCAGCAGTGAAGCGCCGAAGACAGGGGGCCTTCAGCCCCAGCATTTT CASSEAPKTGGLQPQHF
TRBJ1-2 TRBV28 once NA TGTGCCAGCATTCCTCCGGGGGATAACTATGGCTACACCTTC CASIPPGDNYGYTF
TRBJ2-6 TRBV3-1/TRBV3-2 NA TRBD2 TGTGCCAGCAGCCAAGCGCTAGCGGGAGCCTCTGGGGCCAACGTCCTGACTTTC CASSQALAGASGANVLTF
TRBJ2-3 TRBV19 NA TRBD2 TGTGCCAGTAGTACACCGGGACTAGCGGCAGATACGCAGTATTTT CASSTPGLAADTQYF
TRBJ2-5 TRBV9 NA NA TGTGCCAGCAGCGTAGGGACAGTCCAAGAGACCCAGTACTTC CASSVGTVQETQYF
TRBJ2-7 TRBV27 NA TRBD2 TGTGCCAGCAGTGGGGTTGGGGGGGTCTACGAGCAGTACTTC CASSGVGGVYEQYF
TRBJ2-4 TRBV6-5 NA TRBD1 TGTGCCAGCGGGGACAGCCCTTTAGCCAAAAACATTCAGTACTTC CASGDSPLAKNIQYF
TRBJ1-5 TRBV27 NA TRBD1 TGTGCCAGCAGTTTTACAGGGGCAACTCAGCCCCAGCATTTT CASSFTGATQPQHF
TRBJ2-2 TRBV5-6 NA NA TGTGCCAGCAGCTTGGGGCAGGATTTGGCCGGGGAGCTGTTTTTT CASSLGQDLAGELFF
TRBJ1-4 TRBV5-1 NA TRBD1 TGCGCCAGCAGGGGACAGGGTAACCTTAATGAAAAACTGTTTTTT CASRGQGNLNEKLFF
TRBJ2-5 TRBV28 NA NA TGTGCCAGCAGTACTGGACAGCTCTCGGAGACCCAGTACTTC CASSTGQLSETQYF